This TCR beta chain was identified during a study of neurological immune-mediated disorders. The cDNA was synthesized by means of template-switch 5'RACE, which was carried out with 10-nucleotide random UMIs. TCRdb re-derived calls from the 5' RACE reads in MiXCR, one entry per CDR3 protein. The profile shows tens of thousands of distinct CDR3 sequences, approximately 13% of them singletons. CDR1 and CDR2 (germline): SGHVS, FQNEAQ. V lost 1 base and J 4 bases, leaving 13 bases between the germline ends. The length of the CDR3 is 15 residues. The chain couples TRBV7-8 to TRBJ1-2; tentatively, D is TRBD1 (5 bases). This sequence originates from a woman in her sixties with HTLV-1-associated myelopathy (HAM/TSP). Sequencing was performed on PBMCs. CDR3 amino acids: CASSLETGGIYGYTF. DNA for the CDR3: TGTGCCAGCAGCTTAGAAACAGGAGGGATCTATGGCTACACCTTC.